This T cell receptor beta chain was identified during a study of T-cell reconstitution after alpha-beta-depleted transplantation in children. The germline V gene has CDR1 MNHNS and CDR2 SASEGT. The J segment lost 5 bases and the V segment lost 10 bases, leaving 12 bases of the junction unmatched. This CDR3 has 14 amino acids. This clonotype has more than one count but fewer than ten. Antigen: not known. Unique molecular identifiers were used to barcode this TCRbeta library. Each CDR3 protein is one row after TCRdb ran MiXCR on the PCR reads. This table has around 300,000 distinct CDR3 sequences, roughly 25% appearing once. Notes on the study in general: Reportedly, roughly two months post-transplant, alpha-beta T cells arose from several hundred expanded graft clones.

The chain recombines TRBV6-1 with TRBJ2-7; 9 bases fit TRBD1. This receptor was identified in a male patient between 10 and 17 years old who had a stem cell transplant for acute lymphoblastic leukemia, so the T cells may come from the graft donor. The sequencing used PBMCs, mostly from graft donor cells, collected 180 days after TCRalphabeta/CD19-depleted stem cell transplant. CDR3 coding DNA: TGTGCCACCCTTAAGGCCGGGACAGGGAACGAGCAGTACTTC. This codes for CATLKAGTGNEQYF.